The source of this TCR beta chain is a study of CD8+ T cells in alopecia areata. Broader study findings: The study found TCR sharing across patients less clear than in mice, possibly for HLA reasons. Researchers report lesional scalp, most notably alopecia totalis/universalis, outstripped normal scalp in clonality.

This clone occurred a few times. Its antigen is as yet unknown. The sample has other DNA sequences that encode this CDR3 too. Germline V gives CDR1 SGHDT, CDR2 YYEEEE. The germline V and J ends were trimmed by 1 base and 1 base, with 6 bases remaining between them. CDR3 length: 14 residues. Investigators sorted PBMCs to obtain both CD4+ and CD8+ T cells. Sequencing used cDNA as its template, made by extracting RNA and reverse transcribing it. The table came from immunoSEQ multiplex PCR; TCRdb's copy has only in-frame clones and leaves some out. Among about 180,000 clones listed, 67% were seen once. The chain uses TRBV5-6 and TRBJ1-5; D remains ambiguous. The receptor's source is a human donor with alopecia areata. Sequencing used CD8+ T cells sorted from blood, obtained at week 0. DNA for the CDR3: TGTGCCAGCAGCTTGCCGGGGAGCAATCAGCCCCAGCATTTT. This sequence encodes CASSLPGSNQPQHF.